The sequence of this T cell receptor (beta chain) was determined in a study of T cell repertoires in cytomegalovirus infection. Study-level information: Matching HLA type, along with CMV infection, was indicated by public TCR beta signatures. Study results and caveats: Predominance within the ex vivo response was attributable to HLA-C-restricted CMV-specific TCR beta clonotypes.

With regard to this clonotype: What it binds is unknown.

Germline CDR1 reads MNHEY; CDR2 reads SVGEGT. The CDR3 covers 11 residues. V lost 7 bases to trimming and J lost 11 bases; unmatched junction nucleotides: 5. MiXCR, applied by TCRdb to the reads, yields one record per CDR3 protein. This table holds about 71,000 distinct CDR3 sequences, approximately 20% found once. The chain joins TRBV6-2 or TRBV6-3 to TRBJ2-3; 8 bases line up with TRBD1. This receptor was taken from a human donor in good health (CMV status not recorded). Some clones in this sample may be carry-over from other donors' samples. Sequenced material: CD8+ T cells from cultured PBMCs, taken from culture after CMV antigen stimulation. The CDR3 region is CASTAGTGQYF. The CDR3 region has the DNA TGTGCCAGCACAGCAGGGACAGGGCAGTATTTT.